This TCR beta chain was captured by sequencing in a study of identical twins. Between the trimmed V and J ends, which lost 0 bases and 0 bases, there was a span of 9 bases. Germline V lookup: CDR1 LNHNV, CDR2 YYDKDF (reference sequence). CDR3 length equals 15 residues. Turning to this clonotype: Its target is not known.

General observations from the study: Abundant beta clonotypes from cord blood had fewer insertions, unlike memory repertoires, which showed none.

TCRdb processed the 5' RACE reads anew with MiXCR; each CDR3 protein has one entry. Here the sample spans hundreds of thousands of distinct CDR3 sequences, roughly 12% being singletons. This sample also appeared in a second study, on yellow fever vaccine responses in identical twins. Per that paper: Twins reportedly had a vaccine T cell response that seemed partly convergent, partly personalized.

This clonotype was obtained from a woman aged 18-30 years in good health. The sequenced material came from CD8+ T cells sorted from blood. The chain is built from TRBV15 and TRBJ2-7, with D possibly TRBD2 on 6 matching bases. The CDR3 DNA reads as TGTGCCACCAGCAGAGATAAGACTAGCTCCTACGAGCAGTACTTC. This encodes CATSRDKTSSYEQYF.